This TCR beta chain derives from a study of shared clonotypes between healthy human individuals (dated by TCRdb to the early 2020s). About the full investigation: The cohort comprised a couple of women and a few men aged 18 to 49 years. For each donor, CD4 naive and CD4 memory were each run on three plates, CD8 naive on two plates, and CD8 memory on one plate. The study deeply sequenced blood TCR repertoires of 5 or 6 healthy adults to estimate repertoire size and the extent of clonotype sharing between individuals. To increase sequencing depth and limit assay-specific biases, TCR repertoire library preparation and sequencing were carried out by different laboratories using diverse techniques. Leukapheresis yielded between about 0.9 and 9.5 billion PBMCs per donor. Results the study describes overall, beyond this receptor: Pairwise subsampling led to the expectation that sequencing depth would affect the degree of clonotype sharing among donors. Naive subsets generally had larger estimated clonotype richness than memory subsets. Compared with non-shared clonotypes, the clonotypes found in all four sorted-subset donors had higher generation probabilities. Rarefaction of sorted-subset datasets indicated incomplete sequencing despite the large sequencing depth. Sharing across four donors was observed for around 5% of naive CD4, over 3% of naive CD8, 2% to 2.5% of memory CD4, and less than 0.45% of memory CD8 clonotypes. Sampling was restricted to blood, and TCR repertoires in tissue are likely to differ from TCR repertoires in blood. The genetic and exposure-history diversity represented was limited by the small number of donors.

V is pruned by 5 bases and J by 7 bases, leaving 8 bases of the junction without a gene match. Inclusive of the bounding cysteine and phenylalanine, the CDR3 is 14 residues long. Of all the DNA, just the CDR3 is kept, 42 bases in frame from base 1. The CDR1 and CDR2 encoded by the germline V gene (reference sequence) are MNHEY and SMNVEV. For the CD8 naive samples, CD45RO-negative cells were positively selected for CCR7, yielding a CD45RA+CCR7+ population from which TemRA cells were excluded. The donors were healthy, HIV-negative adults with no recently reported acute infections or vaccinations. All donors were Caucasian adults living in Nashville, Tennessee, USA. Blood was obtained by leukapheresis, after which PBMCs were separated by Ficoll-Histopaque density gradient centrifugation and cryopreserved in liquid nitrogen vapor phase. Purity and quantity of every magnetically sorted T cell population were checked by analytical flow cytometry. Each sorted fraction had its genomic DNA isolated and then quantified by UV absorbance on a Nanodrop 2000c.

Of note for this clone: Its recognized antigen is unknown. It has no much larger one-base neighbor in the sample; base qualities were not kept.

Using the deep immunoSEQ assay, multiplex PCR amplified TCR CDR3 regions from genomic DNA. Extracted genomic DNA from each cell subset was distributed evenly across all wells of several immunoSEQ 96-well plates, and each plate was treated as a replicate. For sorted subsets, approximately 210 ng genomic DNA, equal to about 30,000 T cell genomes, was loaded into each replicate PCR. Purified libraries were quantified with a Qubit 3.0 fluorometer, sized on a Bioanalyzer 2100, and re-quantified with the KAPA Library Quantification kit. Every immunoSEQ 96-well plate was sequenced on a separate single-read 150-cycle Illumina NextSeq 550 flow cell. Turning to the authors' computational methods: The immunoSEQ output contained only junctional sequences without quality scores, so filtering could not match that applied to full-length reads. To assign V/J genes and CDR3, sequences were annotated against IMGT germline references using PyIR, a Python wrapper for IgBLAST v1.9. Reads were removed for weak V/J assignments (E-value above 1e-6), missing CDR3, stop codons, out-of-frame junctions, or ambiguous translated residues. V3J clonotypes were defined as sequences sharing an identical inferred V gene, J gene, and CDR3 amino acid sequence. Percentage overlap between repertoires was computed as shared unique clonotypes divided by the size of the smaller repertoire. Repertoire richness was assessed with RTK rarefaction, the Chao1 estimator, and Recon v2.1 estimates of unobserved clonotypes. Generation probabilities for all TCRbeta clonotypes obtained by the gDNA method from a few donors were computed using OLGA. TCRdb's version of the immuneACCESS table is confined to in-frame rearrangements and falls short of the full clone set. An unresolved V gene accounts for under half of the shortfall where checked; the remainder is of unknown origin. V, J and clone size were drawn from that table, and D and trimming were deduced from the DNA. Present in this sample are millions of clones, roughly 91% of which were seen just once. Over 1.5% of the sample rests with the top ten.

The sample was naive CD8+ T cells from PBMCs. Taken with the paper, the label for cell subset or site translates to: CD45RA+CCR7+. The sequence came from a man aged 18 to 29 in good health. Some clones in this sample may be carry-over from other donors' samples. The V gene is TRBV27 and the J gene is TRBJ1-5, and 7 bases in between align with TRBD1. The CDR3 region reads CASSLQQGFQPQHF. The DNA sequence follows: TGTGCCAGCAGTCTCCAACAGGGGTTCCAGCCCCAGCATTTT.